A selection of T cell receptor beta chains follows, all from one sample in a study of cytomegalovirus exposure and HLA in healthy donors. TCRdb's copy holds only in-frame clones and misses some; the assay was immunoSEQ multiplex PCR. The sample holds roughly 200,000 clones, about four fifths seen once. Sequencing used PBMCs. The origin of the receptors is a woman aged 18-29 years in good health and CMV-seropositive. Both conserved end residues are part of each CDR3. The D gene is left open where the match is weak. The size entry is marked missing in some rows and otherwise reads once, few, many or a size class.

TRBV12-5	TRBJ1-1	-	-	CASGPPDRKTEAFF	TGTGCTAGTGGTCCTCCGGACAGAAAGACTGAAGCTTTCTTT
TRBV21-1	TRBJ1-1	-	-	CASSTPTENTEAFF	TGTGCCAGCAGCACCCCCACAGAGAACACTGAAGCTTTCTTT
TRBV9	TRBJ2-3	-	once	CASSVGEGRTDTQYF	TGTGCCAGCAGCGTAGGCGAGGGCCGTACAGATACGCAGTATTTT
TRBV28	TRBJ1-4	TRBD1	-	CASSLWDRGLEKLFF	TGTGCCAGCAGTTTGTGGGACAGGGGATTAGAAAAACTGTTTTTT
TRBV15	TRBJ2-3	TRBD1	-	CATSSAPRGFGTDTQYF	TGTGCCACCAGCAGTGCCCCCAGGGGGTTTGGCACAGATACGCAGTATTTT
TRBV5-1	TRBJ1-2	TRBD1	once	CASSNRETGNLYGYTF	TGCGCCAGCAGCAACCGAGAGACAGGGAATCTCTATGGCTACACCTTC
TRBV2	TRBJ2-1	TRBD2	-	CASTSGVSYNEQFF	TGTGCCAGTACTAGCGGGGTGTCCTACAATGAGCAGTTCTTC
TRBV19	TRBJ1-2	-	-	CASRARGREDGYTF	TGTGCCAGTAGGGCCCGTGGCAGGGAGGATGGCTACACCTTC
TRBV9	TRBJ1-1	-	once	CASSDSQSAGLTNTEAFF	TGTGCCAGCAGCGACTCCCAGTCGGCAGGCCTTACGAACACTGAAGCTTTCTTT
TRBV6-6	TRBJ2-5	TRBD1	-	CASNIPGGETQYF	TGTGCCAGCAATATCCCAGGGGGCGAGACCCAGTACTTC
TRBV5-1	TRBJ1-1	-	-	CASSLGHRGNTEAFF	TGCGCCAGCAGCTTAGGCCACCGAGGAAACACTGAAGCTTTCTTT
TRBV7-9	TRBJ2-3	-	-	CASSLHPGVGTDTQYF	TGTGCCAGCAGCTTACATCCAGGGGTGGGGACAGATACGCAGTATTTT
TRBV7-8	TRBJ2-4	TRBD2	-	CASSAGLAGAKNIQYF	TGTGCCAGCAGCGCCGGACTAGCGGGGGCCAAAAACATTCAGTACTTC
TRBV7-2	TRBJ2-3	TRBD1	-	CASSVKGQGRTDTQYF	TGTGCCAGCAGCGTTAAGGGACAGGGTAGGACAGATACGCAGTATTTT
TRBV27	TRBJ1-6	TRBD1	-	CASSLSGQLYNSPLHF	TGTGCCAGCAGTTTATCGGGACAGCTTTATAATTCACCCCTCCACTTT
TRBV6-5	TRBJ2-1	TRBD1	-	CASSYRGQGSTEQFF	TGTGCCAGCAGTTACAGAGGACAGGGGAGTACTGAGCAGTTCTTC
TRBV18	TRBJ1-5	TRBD1	-	CASSLDRAAQPQHF	TGTGCCAGCTCACTCGACAGGGCGGCTCAGCCCCAGCATTTT
TRBV5-4	TRBJ2-5	-	-	CASSLPGSRETQYF	TGTGCCAGCAGCTTGCCGGGGTCTCGAGAGACCCAGTACTTC
TRBV5-6	TRBJ1-5	-	-	CASSLGLYSNQPQHF	TGTGCCAGCAGCTTGGGACTCTATAGCAATCAGCCCCAGCATTTT
TRBV7-2	TRBJ1-2	-	-	CASSVHPGEENGYTF	TGTGCCAGCAGCGTTCACCCAGGGGAAGAGAATGGCTACACCTTC
TRBV29-1	TRBJ1-1	-	-	CSVRGGGTEAFF	TGCAGCGTTCGCGGGGGTGGCACTGAAGCTTTCTTT
TRBV9	TRBJ2-1	TRBD1	-	CASSQGQGPTHEQFF	TGTGCCAGCAGCCAAGGACAGGGACCTACCCATGAGCAGTTCTTC
TRBV2	TRBJ2-7	-	-	CANQVQDYEQYF	TGTGCCAACCAGGTCCAGGACTACGAGCAGTACTTC
TRBV5-5	TRBJ2-7	TRBD1	many	CASSFLHNRGRGYEQYF	TGTGCCAGCAGCTTCTTGCATAACAGGGGGCGTGGGTACGAGCAGTACTTC
TRBV6-7	TRBJ1-5	-	-	CASNPSGGLQHF	TGTGCCAGCAACCCTTCGGGAGGCCTCCAGCATTTT